The TCR beta chain described here comes from a study of blood T cell repertoires in COVID-19. Study-wide context: COVID-19 samples collected from the United States, Italy and Spain covered acute and convalescent phases. Nucleic acid was either cDNA or gDNA, and it came from T cells, B-cell-depleted T cells, or PBMCs.

CDR3 length equals 14 residues. Germline loops: CDR1 MDHEN, CDR2 SYDVKM. Trimming shortened V by 6 bases and J by 0 bases, and 9 bases separated the two germline ends. In regard to this clone: The same CDR3 also results from other DNA sequences found in this sample.

Assay used: immunoSEQ multiplex PCR; TCRdb lists only in-frame clones, some missing. The sample includes roughly 200,000 clones, 78% of them seen just once. The TCR sequence derives from a woman of 80 years or more with active or convalescent COVID-19. This rearrangement joins TRBV28 to TRBJ1-3; D not resolved. Sample: peripheral blood. CDR3 loop: CASRDSLSGNTIYF. The CDR3 bases are TGTGCCAGCAGGGACTCTCTCTCTGGAAACACCATATATTTT.